The clone carrying this T cell receptor (beta chain) occurred many times. One entry per CDR3 protein results from TCRdb running MiXCR on the RACE reads. Of roughly 96,000 distinct CDR3 sequences in the sample, approximately 9.3% were seen once. CDR3 length equals 14 residues. Germline-derived CDR1 and CDR2 are SQVTM and ANQGSEA. J was trimmed by 5 bases and V by 4 bases; bases with no gene match: 5. The source of the sample is a study of human T cells and chemical hapten exposure. Indicated time point: patch test 2, 6 weeks after DPC sensitization. As for treatment: therapeutic diphenylcyclopropenone sensitization with weekly scalp DPC.

The TCR sequence derives from a woman in her thirties or forties with alopecia areata. Some clones in this sample may be carry-over from other donors' samples. The chain links TRBV29-1 to TRBJ2-2, with 9 positions matching TRBD2. Specimen: whole blood, collected in connection with sensitization to the hapten diphenylcyclopropenone (DPC). The CDR3 region is CSVGVAGGTGELFF. CDR3 bases: TGCAGCGTTGGGGTGGCGGGAGGGACCGGGGAGCTGTTTTTT.